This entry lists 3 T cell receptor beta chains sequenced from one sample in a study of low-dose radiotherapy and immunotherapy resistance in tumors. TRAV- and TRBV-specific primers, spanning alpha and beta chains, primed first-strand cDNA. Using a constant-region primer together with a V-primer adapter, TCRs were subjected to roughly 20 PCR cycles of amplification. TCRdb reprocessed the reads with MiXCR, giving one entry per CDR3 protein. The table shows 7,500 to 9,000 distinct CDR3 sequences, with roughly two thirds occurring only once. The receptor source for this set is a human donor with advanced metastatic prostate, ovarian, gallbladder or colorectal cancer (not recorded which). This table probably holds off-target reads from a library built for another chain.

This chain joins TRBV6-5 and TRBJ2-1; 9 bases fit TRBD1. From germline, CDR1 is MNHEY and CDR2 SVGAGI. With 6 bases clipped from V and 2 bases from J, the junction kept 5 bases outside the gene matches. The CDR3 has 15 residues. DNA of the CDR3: TGTGCCAGCAGATCCGGGACAGGGACCTACAATGAGCAGTTCTTC. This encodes CASRSGTGTYNEQFF.

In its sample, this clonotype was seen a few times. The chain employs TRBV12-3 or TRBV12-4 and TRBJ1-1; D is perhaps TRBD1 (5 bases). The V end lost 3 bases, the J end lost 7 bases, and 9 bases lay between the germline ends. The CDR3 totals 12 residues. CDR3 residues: CASSLIQDEAFF. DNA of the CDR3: TGTGCCAGCAGTTTGATACAGGATGAAGCTTTCTTT.

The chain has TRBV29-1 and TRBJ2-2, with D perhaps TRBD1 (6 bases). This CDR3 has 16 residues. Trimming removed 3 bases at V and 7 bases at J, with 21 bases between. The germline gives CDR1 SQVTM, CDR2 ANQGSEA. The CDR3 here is CSVEIGNRVQGGELFF. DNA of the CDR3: TGCAGCGTTGAGATCGGTAACAGGGTGCAAGGCGGGGAGCTGTTTTTT.